The 26 T cell receptor beta chains below were found in one sample sequenced in a study of T-cell reconstitution after alpha-beta-depleted transplantation in children. Unique molecular identifiers were incorporated when the TCRbeta library was constructed. TCRdb recomputed calls from the PCR reads with MiXCR, one row per CDR3 protein. Of 900,000 or so distinct CDR3 sequences detected, roughly 16% appear once; the ten largest clones hold around 5.3%. The specimen comprised PBMCs, mostly from graft donor cells, sampled 360 days after TCRalphabeta/CD19-depleted stem cell transplant. These receptors all come from a male patient aged 10-17 years who had a stem cell transplant for acute lymphoblastic leukemia, so the T cells may come from the graft donor.

Only a few counts were recorded for this clonotype. The V call is TRBV20-1, the J call TRBJ1-3; the D gene is possibly TRBD1 (5 bases). The germline V and J ends were trimmed by 3 bases and 0 bases, with 21 bases remaining between them. CDR3 length: 18 amino acids. Germline-derived CDR1 and CDR2 are DFQATT and SNEGSKA (reference sequence). The CDR3 coding sequence is TGCAGTGCTAGTAGTAATTACGGGACCTACCCCTCTGGAAACACCATATATTTT. Its translation: CSASSNYGTYPSGNTIYF.

This chain connects TRBV27 to TRBJ2-3, with 9 bases aligning to TRBD2. The CDR3 contains 19 residues. Trimming took 4 bases from V and 3 from J; bases not matched to a gene: 17. Germline V gives CDR1 MNHEY, CDR2 SMNVEV (reference sequence). The CDR3 sequence: CASSSPRAPGLARTDTQYF. The CDR3 DNA reads as TGTGCCAGCAGTTCACCTAGAGCTCCGGGACTAGCCAGAACAGATACGCAGTATTTT.

This clonotype has just a few counts. The chain has TRBV29-1 and TRBJ1-1; a weak D match, TRBD1 (5 bases). The CDR3 sequence is 14 residues long. Trimming removed 4 bases from V and 1 base from J, with 13 bases in between. Germline CDR1 reads SQVTM; CDR2 reads ANQGSEA. CDR3: CSVVEPRENTEAFF. DNA of the CDR3: TGCAGCGTTGTCGAGCCCAGGGAGAACACTGAAGCTTTCTTT.

The V gene is TRBV19, the J gene TRBJ2-7; perhaps TRBD2 as D (5 bases). Germline V gene lookup returns CDR1 LNHDA and CDR2 SQIVND (reference sequence). The V end was cut by 1 base, the J end by 0 bases, with 7 bases between. This CDR3 comprises 14 residues. The CDR3 here is CASSIGGGSYEQYF. The CDR3 DNA is TGTGCCAGTAGTATAGGAGGAGGCTCCTACGAGCAGTACTTC. The full variable domain, completed using reference TRBV19 and TRBJ2-7, is DGGITQSPKYLFRKEGQNVTLSCEQNLNHDAMYWYRQDPGQGLRLIYYSQIVNDFQKGDIAEGYSVSREKKESFPLTVTSAQKNPTAFYLCASSIGGGSYEQYFGPGTRLTVT.

At least ten counts were recorded for this clonotype. V usage is TRBV12-3 or TRBV12-4 and J usage is TRBJ2-1; TRBD1 matches at 9 bases. J gave up 7 bases and V 4 bases, and 2 bases lay outside the gene matches. This CDR3 is 13 amino acids long. CDR3 sequence reads: CASSSGTGNEQFF. The CDR3 nucleotides read TGTGCCAGCAGTTCCGGGACAGGGAATGAGCAGTTCTTC.

A few counts support this clonotype. The chain uses TRBV24-1 and TRBJ2-1, with 11 bases aligning to TRBD2. This CDR3 comprises 19 residues. The V and J ends lost 5 bases and 0 bases, in that order; junction bases with no gene match: 11. CDR1 KGHDR and CDR2 SFDVKD come from the germline V gene. This CDR3 reads CATSAASGTSGHSYNEQFF. CDR3 nucleotides: TGTGCCACCAGTGCCGCTTCCGGGACTAGCGGCCACTCCTACAATGAGCAGTTCTTC.

The chain combines TRBV20-1 with TRBJ2-7; 8 bases align to TRBD2. Germline CDR1 DFQATT, CDR2 SNEGSKA (reference sequence). J lost 7 bases, V lost 0 bases, and 8 bases had no gene match. The CDR3 runs to 14 residues. CDR3 protein: CSARDPSGWVEQYF. As DNA, the CDR3 is TGCAGTGCTAGAGATCCTAGCGGGTGGGTGGAGCAGTACTTC.

This clonotype was counted many times. The J gene is TRBJ2-5, the V gene TRBV9; D gene ambiguous. The V and J ends lost 4 bases and 1 base respectively, with 11 bases between them. Germline V gene lookup returns CDR1 SGDLS and CDR2 YYNGEE. The CDR3 is 14 amino acids. In nucleotides, the CDR3 is TGTGCCAGCAGCACCGGCGGCCTCCAAGAGACCCAGTACTTC. This sequence encodes CASSTGGLQETQYF. Variable domain in full (rest from reference TRBV9 and TRBJ2-5): DSGVTQTPKHLITATGQRVTLRCSPRSGDLSVYWYQQSLDQGLQFLIQYYNGEERAKGNILERFSAQQFPDLHSELNLSSLELGDSALYFCASSTGGLQETQYFGPGTRLLVL.

Ten or more counts support this clonotype. CDR3 in amino acids: CASSSSGTDYTEAFF. CDR3 DNA: TGTGCCAGCAGTTCCTCCGGGACAGACTACACTGAAGCTTTCTTT. V usage is TRBV6-5 and J usage is TRBJ1-1; 7 positions agree with TRBD1. The germline V gene has CDR1 MNHEY and CDR2 SVGAGI. With V trimmed by 4 bases and J by 3 bases, 8 bases remained unmatched. This CDR3 region has 15 residues.

The V gene is TRBV9, the J gene TRBJ2-7; TRBD2 matches at 13 bases. CDR1 and CDR2 from the germline V gene are SGDLS and YYNGEE. The CDR3 extends over 15 amino acids. Unmatched junction bases numbered 9, after V lost 5 bases and J lost 7 bases. Written as DNA, the CDR3 is TGTGCCAGCAGTACAAGGACTAGCGGGAGTGATGAGCAGTACTTC. Its translation is CASSTRTSGSDEQYF.

This clonotype was picked up a small number of times. Written as DNA, the CDR3 is TGTGCCAGCAGTTTAATAGGGCGGAATGAGCAGTTCTTC. Amino acid sequence: CASSLIGRNEQFF. The gene calls are TRBV12-3 or TRBV12-4 and TRBJ2-1; no firm D call. This CDR3 has 13 residues. The ends were cut back, 2 bases at V and 7 bases at J, with 9 bases in the middle.

As for this clonotype: Compared with germline, one end of the junction differs, possibly owing to a read error. The chain recombines TRBV28 with TRBJ2-5; 7 bases are shared with TRBD2. This CDR3 spans 15 amino acids. From germline, CDR1 is MDHEN and CDR2 SYDVKM. CDR3 bases: TGTGCCAGCAGTCCAGTCGGGGGGTACCAAGAGACCCAGTGCTTC. This encodes CASSPVGGYQETQCF.

V gene TRBV5-1 combines with J gene TRBJ2-5; 9 bases align to TRBD1. The V gene end was trimmed by 3 bases and the J gene end by 3 bases; junction bases not matched to a gene: 15. The CDR3 runs 18 residues. Germline-derived CDR1 and CDR2 are SGHRS and YFSETQ. CDR3 loop: CASSYLTLSTGGEETQYF. The CDR3 nucleotides read TGCGCCAGCAGCTACCTAACCCTTTCTACAGGGGGCGAAGAGACCCAGTACTTC.

The chain uses TRBV4-1 and TRBJ1-1; D is undetermined. CDR1 and CDR2 (germline): MGHRA, YSYEKL. This CDR3 contains 15 residues. Deletions cut 4 bases from V and 3 bases from J, with 15 bases between. The CDR3 sequence is CASSLRSWVDTEAFF. CDR3 in DNA: TGCGCCAGCAGCCTCCGTTCCTGGGTTGACACTGAAGCTTTCTTT.

The chain employs TRBV5-4 and TRBJ2-7, with 9 bases matching TRBD1. Germline V gives CDR1 SGHNT, CDR2 YYREEE (reference sequence). V gave up 4 bases and J gave up 3 bases; unmatched junction bases: 8. The CDR3 extends over 15 amino acids. In DNA form, the CDR3 reads TGTGCCAGCAGCCCCGGGACAGGGAACATCTACGAGCAGTACTTC. Residues: CASSPGTGNIYEQYF. Looking up the rest from reference TRBV5-4 and TRBJ2-7 gives the full variable domain: ETGVTQSPTHLIKTRGQQVTLRCSSQSGHNTVSWYQQALGQGPQFIFQYYREEENGRGNFPPRFSGLQFPNYSSELNVNALELDDSALYLCASSPGTGNIYEQYFGPGTRLTVT.

J is TRBJ2-5 and V is TRBV5-6; D is unresolved. V lost 0 bases and J lost 1, with 7 bases in between. Looked up from germline, CDR1 is SGHDT and CDR2 is YYEEEE. The CDR3 spans 14 residues. The CDR3 bases are TGTGCCAGCAGCTTGGAACGGCTCCAAGAGACCCAGTACTTC. It is translated as CASSLERLQETQYF.

This chain links TRBV7-4 with TRBJ2-3, with 11 bases that match TRBD2. This CDR3 region has 18 residues. The ends lost 2 bases at V and 4 bases at J; junction bases unmatched: 11. Germline CDR1 is SGHVT and CDR2 is SQSDAQ. The CDR3: CASSLLAAGLAAPDTQYF. The CDR3 DNA reads TGTGCCAGCAGCTTATTGGCAGCGGGACTAGCGGCCCCAGATACGCAGTATTTT.

This clonotype was found many times. J is TRBJ2-5 and V is TRBV24-1; the D gene is possibly TRBD1 (5 bases). The CDR3 sequence is 17 residues long. Germline CDR1 is KGHDR and CDR2 is SFDVKD. V shed 1 base and J shed 1 base, with 15 bases lying between them. The CDR3 reads CATSDFGAGKAQETQYF. In nucleotides, the CDR3 is TGTGCCACCAGTGATTTTGGGGCCGGTAAAGCCCAAGAGACCCAGTACTTC.

The chain links TRBV2 to TRBJ2-1, with no clear D. With 4 bases removed from V and 5 bases from J, the gap between germline ends came to 12 bases. CDR3 length: 14 amino acids. Germline V gene sequence: CDR1 SNHLY, CDR2 FYNNEI. CDR3 DNA sequence: TGTGCCAGCAGTGTAGGCAGAACGGACAATGAGCAGTTCTTC. Protein product: CASSVGRTDNEQFF. The full variable domain, with the rest looked up from reference TRBV2 and TRBJ2-1, is EPEVTQTPSHQVTQMGQEVILRCVPISNHLYFYWYRQILGQKVEFLVSFYNNEISEKSEIFDDQFSVERPDGSNFTLKIRSTKLEDSAMYFCASSVGRTDNEQFFGPGTRLTVL.

This clonotype was picked up a small number of times. The V call is TRBV6-5, the J call TRBJ2-1; D possibly corresponds to TRBD1 (5 bases). V shed 2 bases and J shed 6 bases, with 14 bases lying between them. Per the germline V gene, CDR1 is MNHEY and CDR2 is SVGAGI. This CDR3 contains 15 residues. DNA of the CDR3: TGTGCCAGCAGTTACCGGATGGTAGGGGCCAATGAGCAGTTCTTC. It specifies CASSYRMVGANEQFF.

This clonotype was seen a few times. V and J are TRBV5-1 and TRBJ2-7; 8 nucleotides agree with TRBD2. The CDR3 is made up of 16 amino acids. The V gene end was trimmed by 1 base and the J gene end by 0 bases; junction bases not matched to a gene: 6. Germline CDR1 is SGHRS and CDR2 is YFSETQ. CDR3 sequence (DNA): TGCGCCAGCAGCTTGCGCCTAGCGGGCACCTCCTACGAGCAGTACTTC. Translation: CASSLRLAGTSYEQYF.

The chain's CDR3 is CASRAASKQYF. The DNA for the CDR3 is TGTGCCAGCAGGGCGGCCAGTAAGCAGTACTTC. V gene TRBV2 combines with J gene TRBJ2-7; D is unresolved. Germline CDR1 is SNHLY and CDR2 is FYNNEI. The CDR3 extends over 11 amino acids. Trimming shortened V by 6 bases and J by 8 bases, and 11 bases separated the two germline ends. The variable domain in full, completed from reference TRBV2 and TRBJ2-7, reads EPEVTQTPSHQVTQMGQEVILRCVPISNHLYFYWYRQILGQKVEFLVSFYNNEISEKSEIFDDQFSVERPDGSNFTLKIRSTKLEDSAMYFCASRAASKQYFGPGTRLTVT.

This clonotype showed up just once. The chain links TRBV20-1 to TRBJ1-1, with unresolved D. This CDR3 spans 14 amino acids. V was trimmed by 7 bases and J by 1 base, leaving 16 bases between them. Germline assignment: CDR1 DFQATT and CDR2 SNEGSKA (reference sequence). CDR3 nucleotides: TGCAGTGGCAGAACCCCCAATCGGAACACTGAAGCTTTCTTT. Translated: CSGRTPNRNTEAFF.

The chain joins TRBV4-1 to TRBJ2-1, with D maybe TRBD2 (6 bases). In germline, CDR1 is MGHRA, CDR2 YSYEKL. The CDR3 consists of 16 residues. The V end lost 4 bases, the J end lost 7 bases, and 20 bases lay between the germline ends. CDR3 sequence (DNA): TGCGCCAGCAGCCCGGGACTTCCTAAGGGAAGGAATGAGCAGTTCTTC. Translation gives CASSPGLPKGRNEQFF.

This clonotype occurred a few times. The V call is TRBV5-1, the J call TRBJ2-7; possible D gene TRBD1, 6 bases. CDR3 length: 15 amino acids. Trimming cost V 4 bases and J 2 bases, with 16 bases left between them. In germline, CDR1 is SGHRS, CDR2 YFSETQ. CDR3 in amino acids: CASSLGRQGTYEQYF. CDR3 coding DNA: TGCGCCAGCAGCCTGGGACGCCAGGGGACCTACGAGCAGTACTTC.

The rearrangement uses TRBV4-1 and TRBJ1-5, with TRBD1 as a possible D gene (6 bases). Trimming shortened V by 6 bases and J by 4 bases, and 16 bases separated the two germline ends. This CDR3 region has 15 residues. Germline V gene data show CDR1 as MGHRA and CDR2 as YSYEKL. In DNA, the CDR3 is TGCGCCAGCAGGCCCTACCAGGGGAAAAATCAGCCCCAGCATTTT. As protein: CASRPYQGKNQPQHF.